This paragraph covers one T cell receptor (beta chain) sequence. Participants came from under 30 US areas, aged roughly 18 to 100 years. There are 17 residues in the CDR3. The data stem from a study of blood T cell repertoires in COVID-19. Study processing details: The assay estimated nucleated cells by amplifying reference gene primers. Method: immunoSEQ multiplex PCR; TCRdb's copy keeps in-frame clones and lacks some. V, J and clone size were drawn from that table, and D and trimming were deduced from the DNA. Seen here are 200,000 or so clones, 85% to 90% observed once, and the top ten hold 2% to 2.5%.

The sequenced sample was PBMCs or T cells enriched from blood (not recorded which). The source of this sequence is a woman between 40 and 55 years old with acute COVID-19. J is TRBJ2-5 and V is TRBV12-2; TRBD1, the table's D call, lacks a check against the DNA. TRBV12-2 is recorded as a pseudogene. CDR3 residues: CASRLDGPDSGWETQYF. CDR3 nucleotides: TGTGCAAGTCGCTTGGACGGCCCGGACAGTGGGTGGGAGACCCAGTACTTC.